The sequence of this T cell receptor beta chain was determined in a study of monozygotic twins with inflammatory bowel disease. Study-wide results and limits: For repertoire similarity, concordant twins did not differ from discordant twins, possibly because power was limited. By inverse Simpson index, TCRbeta diversity was lower in IBD patients than in healthy co-twins.

The CDR3 contains 15 residues. CDR1 is LGHDT, CDR2 YNNKEL, per germline (reference sequence). About this clonotype: Its cognate antigen is unknown.

From the 5' RACE reads, TCRdb lists one entry per CDR3 protein and no DNA. The repertoire table contains around 100,000 distinct CDR3 sequences. Sequencing was carried out using blood. The V call is TRBV3-1, the J call TRBJ2-1; with no DNA, the TCRdb D assignment of TRBD2 cannot be verified. This receptor was identified in a human donor with ulcerative colitis or Crohn's disease, or a healthy co-twin of an affected twin (not recorded which). CDR3 region: CASSQAPSGVDEQFF.